This T cell receptor (beta chain) is drawn from a study of blood T cell repertoires in COVID-19. The CDR3 has 15 amino acids. Trimming left V 0 bases short and J 1 base short, with 9 bases between. Germline-derived CDR1 and CDR2 are SGHRS and YFSETQ. Methods used by the authors: Amplifying reference gene primers gave estimates of nucleated cell counts. Method: immunoSEQ multiplex PCR; TCRdb's copy keeps in-frame clones and lacks some. The DNA was the basis for D and trimming; V, J and clone size are from that table. Of under 170,000 clones in the sample, around 90% were seen once. The J gene is TRBJ2-3, the V gene TRBV5-1; tentative D call: TRBD1 (6 bases). The TCR originated in a woman aged 55-69 years with active or convalescent COVID-19. The sample comprised peripheral blood. CDR3 protein: CASSLGSGGTDTQYF. The DNA for the CDR3 is TGCGCCAGCAGCTTGGGGTCAGGGGGCACAGATACGCAGTATTTT.